This TCR beta chain was obtained from a study of blood T cell repertoires in COVID-19. Study at large: From the United States, Italy and Spain came samples of acute and convalescent COVID-19.

The length of the CDR3 is 18 residues. The ends were cut back, 1 base at V and 6 bases at J, with 21 bases in the middle. Germline V gene sequence: CDR1 SGHVS, CDR2 FQNEAQ. In the authors' methods: By means of reference gene primer amplification, nucleated cell counts were estimated. Profiling relied on immunoSEQ multiplex PCR, and the TCRdb table lists in-frame clones only, not all of them. For V, J and clone size, that table is used; D and trimming come from the DNA. The table records fewer than 350,000 clones, roughly 93% of them present only once. Participant ages covered roughly 18 to 89 years across 24 US areas. Cohort assignment relied on participant-reported clinical history.

The sequencing input was PBMCs or T cells enriched from blood (not recorded which). The rearrangement joins TRBV7-8 to TRBJ2-2, with TRBD1 as a possible D gene (9 bases). This clonotype was sampled from a woman aged 40 to 50 with acute COVID-19. As DNA, the CDR3 is TGTGCCAGCAGCTTAGTCCGGGAGGGACAGGGTAAATCCGGGGAGCTGTTTTTT. Its translation: CASSLVREGQGKSGELFF.